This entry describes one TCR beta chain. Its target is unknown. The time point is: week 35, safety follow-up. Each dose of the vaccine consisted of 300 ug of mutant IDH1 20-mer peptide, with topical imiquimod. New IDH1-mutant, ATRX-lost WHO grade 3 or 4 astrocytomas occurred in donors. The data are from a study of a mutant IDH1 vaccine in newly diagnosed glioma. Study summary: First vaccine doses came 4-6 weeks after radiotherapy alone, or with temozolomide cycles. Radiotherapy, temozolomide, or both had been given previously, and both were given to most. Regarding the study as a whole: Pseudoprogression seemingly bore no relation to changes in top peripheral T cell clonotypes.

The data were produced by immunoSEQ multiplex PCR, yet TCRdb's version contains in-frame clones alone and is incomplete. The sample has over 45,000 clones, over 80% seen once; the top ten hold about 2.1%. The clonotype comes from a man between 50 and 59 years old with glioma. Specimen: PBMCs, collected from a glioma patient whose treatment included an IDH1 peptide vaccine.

CDR3 sequence: CASSLHSSYEQYF. The CDR3 region has the DNA TGTGCCAGCAGCTTACACAGCTCCTACGAGCAGTACTTC. The chain is built from TRBV11-3 and TRBJ2-7; D gene unclear. Germline V gene sequence: CDR1 SGHNT, CDR2 YENEEA. The CDR3 length is 13 residues. V lost 2 bases and J 0 bases, leaving 5 bases between the germline ends.